This T cell receptor (beta chain) was obtained from a study of cytomegalovirus exposure and HLA in healthy donors. General study points: Most TCR beta V segments were productive about 87% or about 30% of the time in an earlier analysis.

Both 60 Vbeta primers and 13 Jbeta primers went into the PCR. Here immunoSEQ multiplex PCR was the method, and the copy in TCRdb shows in-frame clones only, minus some. This sample has some 100,000 clones; 79% occur once, and the top ten carry 3.5% to 4.5%. A word on this clone: Antigen specificity is unknown.

Germline V CDR1 and CDR2: MNHEY, SMNVEV (reference sequence). Trimming removed 3 bases at V and 2 bases at J, with 8 bases between. The CDR3 contains 14 residues. The genes are TRBV27 and TRBJ2-1; D possibly corresponds to TRBD2 (5 bases). This receptor was taken from a female donor in good health and CMV-seropositive. The sample was PBMCs. In nucleotides, the CDR3 is TGTGCCAGCAGTTTCACTAGTCCCTACAATGAGCAGTTCTTC. The encoded protein is CASSFTSPYNEQFF.